These T cell receptor beta chains were read from a single sample in a study of B cell selection in AIRE deficiency. Some clones are missing from TCRdb's copy, which holds only in-frame ones; the method was immunoSEQ multiplex PCR. The sample contains about 24,000 clones, approximately 96% of which appear only once. The sample taken for sequencing was CD4+CD127+ conventional T cells sorted from PBMCs. These receptors were obtained from a human donor in good health. CDR3s include the opening cysteine and the closing phenylalanine or tryptophan. Each record gives: clone size, J gene, D gene, V gene, CDR3 protein, CDR3 DNA. A D gene is named only where the DNA matches it firmly. Clone size appears in some rows only: once, few, many, or a class for an expanded clone.

clone_size: NA; j_call: TRBJ2-3; d_call: NA; v_call: TRBV5-1; cdr3_aa: CASSLDQTDTQYF; cdr3_nt: TGCGCCAGCAGCTTGGACCAAACAGATACGCAGTATTTT
clone_size: NA; j_call: TRBJ2-1; d_call: NA; v_call: TRBV4-2; cdr3_aa: CASSPTLANNEQFF; cdr3_nt: TGTGCCAGCAGCCCAACCCTAGCGAACAATGAGCAGTTCTTC
clone_size: NA; j_call: TRBJ2-1; d_call: NA; v_call: TRBV29-1; cdr3_aa: CSAGTSSSYNEQFF; cdr3_nt: TGCAGCGCCGGGACTTCGAGCTCCTACAATGAGCAGTTCTTC
clone_size: NA; j_call: TRBJ1-5; d_call: TRBD1; v_call: TRBV5-5; cdr3_aa: CAETGGKCNQPQHF; cdr3_nt: TGTGCCGAGACAGGGGGTAAGTGCAATCAGCCCCAGCATTTT
clone_size: NA; j_call: TRBJ2-5; d_call: NA; v_call: TRBV6-1; cdr3_aa: CASSEVVLVGKETQYF; cdr3_nt: TGTGCCAGCAGTGAAGTGGTACTAGTGGGGAAAGAGACCCAGTACTTC
clone_size: NA; j_call: TRBJ1-2; d_call: TRBD1; v_call: TRBV15; cdr3_aa: CATSMRGPGNYGYTF; cdr3_nt: TGTGCCACCAGCATGAGGGGGCCAGGTAACTATGGCTACACCTTC
clone_size: NA; j_call: TRBJ2-6; d_call: NA; v_call: TRBV6-1; cdr3_aa: CASSVTVKSGANVLTF; cdr3_nt: TGTGCCAGCAGTGTAACGGTGAAGTCTGGGGCCAACGTCCTGACTTTC
clone_size: NA; j_call: TRBJ1-2; d_call: NA; v_call: TRBV18; cdr3_aa: CASSPRAGGYTF; cdr3_nt: TGTGCCAGCTCACCACGGGCGGGTGGCTACACCTTC
clone_size: NA; j_call: TRBJ2-2; d_call: NA; v_call: TRBV2; cdr3_aa: CAGGIRGTGELFF; cdr3_nt: TGTGCCGGGGGCATACGAGGAACCGGGGAGCTGTTTTTT
clone_size: NA; j_call: TRBJ2-7; d_call: TRBD2; v_call: TRBV6-4; cdr3_aa: CASSDSSGGSSYEQYF; cdr3_nt: TGTGCCAGCAGTGACTCGAGCGGGGGGAGCTCCTACGAGCAGTACTTC
clone_size: NA; j_call: TRBJ2-5; d_call: NA; v_call: TRBV25-1; cdr3_aa: CASSESEEMVKTQYF; cdr3_nt: TGTGCCAGCAGTGAATCAGAGGAGATGGTGAAGACCCAGTACTTC
clone_size: NA; j_call: TRBJ1-2; d_call: TRBD1; v_call: TRBV5-1; cdr3_aa: CASSLAVGTGGNYGYTF; cdr3_nt: TGCGCCAGCAGCTTGGCTGTGGGGACAGGAGGAAACTATGGCTACACCTTC
clone_size: NA; j_call: TRBJ1-5; d_call: NA; v_call: TRBV18; cdr3_aa: CASSPGENQPQHF; cdr3_nt: TGTGCCAGCTCACCAGGGGAGAATCAGCCCCAGCATTTT
clone_size: NA; j_call: TRBJ1-1; d_call: NA; v_call: TRBV18; cdr3_aa: CASSPRDTDLNTEAFF; cdr3_nt: TGTGCCAGCTCACCACGGGACACCGATTTGAACACTGAAGCTTTCTTT
clone_size: NA; j_call: TRBJ1-5; d_call: NA; v_call: TRBV5-1; cdr3_aa: CASKVGSEENQPQHF; cdr3_nt: TGCGCCAGCAAGGTGGGGTCGGAGGAGAATCAGCCCCAGCATTTT
clone_size: NA; j_call: TRBJ2-2; d_call: TRBD1; v_call: TRBV7-2; cdr3_aa: CASSSRTGENTGELFF; cdr3_nt: TGTGCCAGCAGCTCAAGGACAGGGGAGAACACCGGGGAGCTGTTTTTT
clone_size: NA; j_call: TRBJ2-1; d_call: TRBD1; v_call: TRBV5-1; cdr3_aa: CASSLDVTGNNEQFF; cdr3_nt: TGCGCCAGCAGCTTGGACGTGACAGGGAACAATGAGCAGTTCTTC
clone_size: NA; j_call: TRBJ1-6; d_call: TRBD1; v_call: TRBV18; cdr3_aa: CASSPRGTDNSPLHF; cdr3_nt: TGTGCCAGCTCACCCCGCGGGACAGATAATTCACCCCTCCACTTT
clone_size: NA; j_call: TRBJ2-1; d_call: TRBD2; v_call: TRBV2; cdr3_aa: CASSVETSGYNEQFF; cdr3_nt: TGTGCCAGCAGTGTTGAGACTAGCGGGTACAATGAGCAGTTCTTC
clone_size: NA; j_call: TRBJ1-2; d_call: NA; v_call: TRBV5-6; cdr3_aa: CASFLGAVVNYGYTF; cdr3_nt: TGTGCCAGCTTCCTGGGGGCAGTAGTCAACTATGGCTACACCTTC
clone_size: NA; j_call: TRBJ1-2; d_call: NA; v_call: TRBV19; cdr3_aa: CASSNREGGYTF; cdr3_nt: TGTGCCAGTAGTAACAGGGAAGGCGGCTACACCTTC
clone_size: NA; j_call: TRBJ1-4; d_call: NA; v_call: TRBV4-1; cdr3_aa: CASSQPGRRNNEKLFF; cdr3_nt: TGCGCCAGCAGCCAACCAGGGCGCCGAAATAATGAAAAACTGTTTTTT
clone_size: NA; j_call: TRBJ2-7; d_call: NA; v_call: TRBV11-3; cdr3_aa: CASSPNGAYEQYF; cdr3_nt: TGTGCCAGCAGCCCCAACGGGGCGTACGAGCAGTACTTC
clone_size: NA; j_call: TRBJ2-3; d_call: NA; v_call: TRBV19; cdr3_aa: CASRAVGDVRQYF; cdr3_nt: TGTGCCAGTAGAGCAGTGGGAGACGTGCGGCAGTATTTT
clone_size: NA; j_call: TRBJ1-1; d_call: NA; v_call: TRBV18; cdr3_aa: CASSPLGGASSNTEAFF; cdr3_nt: TGTGCCAGCTCACCATTGGGAGGAGCTTCCTCAAACACTGAAGCTTTCTTT
clone_size: once; j_call: TRBJ1-1; d_call: NA; v_call: TRBV5-4; cdr3_aa: CASSYSGIEAFF; cdr3_nt: TGTGCCAGCAGCTACTCCGGGATTGAAGCTTTCTTT
clone_size: NA; j_call: TRBJ2-5; d_call: NA; v_call: TRBV5-1; cdr3_aa: CASSAGQKETQYF; cdr3_nt: TGCGCCAGCAGCGCGGGACAAAAAGAGACCCAGTACTTC
clone_size: NA; j_call: TRBJ1-6; d_call: NA; v_call: TRBV10-2; cdr3_aa: CASGPAGPDNSPLHF; cdr3_nt: TGCGCCAGCGGACCCGCCGGGCCTGATAATTCACCCCTCCACTTT
clone_size: once; j_call: TRBJ1-2; d_call: NA; v_call: TRBV29-1; cdr3_aa: CSVERVTPNYGYTF; cdr3_nt: TGCAGCGTTGAAAGGGTGACACCTAACTATGGCTACACCTTC